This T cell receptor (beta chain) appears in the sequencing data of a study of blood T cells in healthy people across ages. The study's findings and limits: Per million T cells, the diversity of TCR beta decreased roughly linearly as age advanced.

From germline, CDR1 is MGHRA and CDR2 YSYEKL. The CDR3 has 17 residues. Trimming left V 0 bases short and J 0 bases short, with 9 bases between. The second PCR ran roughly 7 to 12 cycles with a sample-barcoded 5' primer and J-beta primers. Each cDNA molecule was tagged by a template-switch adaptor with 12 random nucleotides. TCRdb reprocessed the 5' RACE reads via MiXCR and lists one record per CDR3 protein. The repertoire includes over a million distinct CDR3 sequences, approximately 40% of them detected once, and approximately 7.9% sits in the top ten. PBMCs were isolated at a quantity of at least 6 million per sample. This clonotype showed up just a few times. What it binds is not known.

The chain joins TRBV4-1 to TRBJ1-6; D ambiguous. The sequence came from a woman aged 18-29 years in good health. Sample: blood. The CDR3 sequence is CASSQETSPSYNSPLHF. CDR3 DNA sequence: TGCGCCAGCAGCCAAGAGACCAGCCCCTCCTATAATTCACCCCTCCACTTT.